This T cell receptor beta chain came from a study of blood T cell repertoires in COVID-19. About the study: The analysed material was cDNA or gDNA that came from T cells, B-cell-depleted T cells, or PBMCs.

Participant reports of clinical history set cohort assignment. Libraries were prepared by immunoSEQ multiplex PCR; TCRdb keeps only in-frame clonotypes and omits some of them. The sample includes about 130,000 clones, roughly 80% of them seen just once. The germline CDR1 and CDR2 sequences are SGHTA and FQGNSA. Trimming stripped 1 base from V and 3 bases from J, with 14 bases between. CDR3 length equals 16 residues. The receptor comes from a man aged 50 to 60 who had recovered from COVID-19. The specimen sequenced was PBMCs or T cells enriched from blood (not recorded which). The chain joins TRBV7-2 to TRBJ2-3; maybe TRBD1 (6 bases). The DNA of the CDR3 is TGTGCCAGCAGCTTAGTTTCTGGGGGCTCGACAGATACGCAGTATTTT. Its translation is CASSLVSGGSTDTQYF.